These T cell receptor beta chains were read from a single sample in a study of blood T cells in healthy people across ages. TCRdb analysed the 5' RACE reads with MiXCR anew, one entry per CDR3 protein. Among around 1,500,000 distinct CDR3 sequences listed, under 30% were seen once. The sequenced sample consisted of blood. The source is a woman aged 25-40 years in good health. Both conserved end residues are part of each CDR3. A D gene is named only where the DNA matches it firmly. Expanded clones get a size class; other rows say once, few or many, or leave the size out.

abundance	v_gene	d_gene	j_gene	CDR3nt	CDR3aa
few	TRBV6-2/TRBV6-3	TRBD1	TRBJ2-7	TGTGCTCCCGCCCTCCGACAGGGGATGCACGAGCAGTACTTC	CAPALRQGMHEQYF
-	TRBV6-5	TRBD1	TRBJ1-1	TGTGCCTCCCGACTTGGACAGGGCGGAACTGAAGCTTTCTTT	CASRLGQGGTEAFF
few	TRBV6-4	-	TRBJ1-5	TGTGCCAGCAGACGGGACGGATATCAGCCCCAGCATTTT	CASRRDGYQPQHF
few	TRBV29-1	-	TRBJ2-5	TGCAGCGGGACAGCCGAAGAGACCCAGTACTTC	CSGTAEETQYF
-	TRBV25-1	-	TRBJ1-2	TGTGCCAGCAGTCCGTCCGTCCTCAATTTAGATGGCTACACCTTC	CASSPSVLNLDGYTF
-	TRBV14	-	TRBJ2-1	TGTGCCAGCAGCCAAGATGTCGGGATTACCTACAATGAGCAGTTCTTC	CASSQDVGITYNEQFF
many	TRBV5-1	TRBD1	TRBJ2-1	TGCGCCAGCAGCAGGACAGGGGACAATGAGCAGTTCTTC	CASSRTGDNEQFF
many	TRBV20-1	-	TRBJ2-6	TGCAGTGTGCCGGGTCCAGGGGCTGGGGCCAACGTCCTGACTTTC	CSVPGPGAGANVLTF
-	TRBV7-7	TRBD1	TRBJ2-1	TGTGCCAGCAGCTCGGGGACAGGGGGCAAAAATGAGCAGTTCTTC	CASSSGTGGKNEQFF
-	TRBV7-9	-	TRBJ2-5	TGTGCCAGCAGCTCGCGGGGGACAGATCAAGAGACCCAGTACTTC	CASSSRGTDQETQYF
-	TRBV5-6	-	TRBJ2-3	TGTGCCAGCAGCTTGGTTCACGATACGCAGTATTTT	CASSLVHDTQYF
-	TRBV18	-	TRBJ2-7	TGTGCCAGCTCACCAAGGAGGGCCGAGCAGTACTTC	CASSPRRAEQYF
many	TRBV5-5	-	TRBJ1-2	TGTGCCAGCAGCTTGGATGGGCAGTTCTATGGCTACACCTTC	CASSLDGQFYGYTF
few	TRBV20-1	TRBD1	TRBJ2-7	TGCAGTGCTAAAGAATCACGGACAGGGTATCGCGAGCAGTACTTC	CSAKESRTGYREQYF
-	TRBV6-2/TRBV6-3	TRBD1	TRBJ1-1	TGTGCCAGCCGAAAGGGGGCAAACACTGAAGCTTTCTTT	CASRKGANTEAFF
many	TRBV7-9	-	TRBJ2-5	TGTGCCAGCACCTTATCTTCGGGCGGGTTCCAAGAGACCCAGTACTTC	CASTLSSGGFQETQYF
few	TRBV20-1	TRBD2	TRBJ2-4	TGCAGTGCTAGGAGCGGTAGCGGGGGGCTGAACATTCAGTACTTC	CSARSGSGGLNIQYF
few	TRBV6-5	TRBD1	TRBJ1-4	TGTGCCAGCATGGGGGACAGGTCACTGTTTTTT	CASMGDRSLFF
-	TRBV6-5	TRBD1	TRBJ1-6	TGTGCCATCCGGACAGGATCTAATTCACCCCTCCACTTT	CAIRTGSNSPLHF
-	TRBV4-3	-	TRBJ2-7	TGCGCCAGCAGCCAAGTTTGGAGTAAGGCCTACGAGCAGTACTTC	CASSQVWSKAYEQYF
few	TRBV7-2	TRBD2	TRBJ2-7	TGTGCCAGCAGCTTACGGCGTGCGCGGGAGGGAGGCGAGCAGTACTTC	CASSLRRAREGGEQYF
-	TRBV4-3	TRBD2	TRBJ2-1	TGCGCCAGCAGCCAGGAGGTAGCGGGATCCTACAATGAGCAGTTCTTC	CASSQEVAGSYNEQFF
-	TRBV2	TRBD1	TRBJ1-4	TGTGCCAGCAACAGGGGGTACACTAATGAAAAACTGTTTTTT	CASNRGYTNEKLFF
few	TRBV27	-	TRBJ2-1	TGTGCCAGCAGTGTTGGGCCAGGGGTTAGTGAGCAGTTCTTC	CASSVGPGVSEQFF
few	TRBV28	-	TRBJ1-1	TGTGCCAGCAGCGAACTCAAAGGACGGCGGAACACTGAAGCTTTCTTT	CASSELKGRRNTEAFF
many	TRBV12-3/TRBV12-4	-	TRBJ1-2	TGTGCCAGCAGTTTATTCGGGGGCGAGGGCTACACCTTC	CASSLFGGEGYTF
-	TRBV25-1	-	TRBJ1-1	TGTGCCAGCAGTGAGCGCGGAGGGGCAAACGCTGAAGCTTTCTTT	CASSERGGANAEAFF
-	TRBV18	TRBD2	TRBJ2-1	TGTGCCAGCTCACTTCGGACTAGCGGGAGGAATGAGCAGTTCTTC	CASSLRTSGRNEQFF
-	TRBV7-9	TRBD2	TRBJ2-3	TGTGCCAGCAGCCAAACCGTGGCGGGAGGTACGGATACGCAGTATTTT	CASSQTVAGGTDTQYF
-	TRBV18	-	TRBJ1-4	TGTGCCGGCTCACCCCGGGACCTTGAGGGTGAAAAACTGTTTTTT	CAGSPRDLEGEKLFF
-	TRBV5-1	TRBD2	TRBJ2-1	TGCGCCAGCAGCACGGCGATTCTAGCGGGAGGGTCACTCAATGAGCAGTTCTTC	CASSTAILAGGSLNEQFF
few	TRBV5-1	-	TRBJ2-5	TGCGCCAGCAGCTTGGTAGTGGGCCCCGAAGAGACCCAGTACTTC	CASSLVVGPEETQYF
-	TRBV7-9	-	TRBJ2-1	TGTGCCAGCACCTTAGAGGTACGCAGATACAATGAGCAGTTCTTC	CASTLEVRRYNEQFF
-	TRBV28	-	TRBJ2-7	TGTGCCAGCAGTTTCCCGACCGGAGTCTGGCGCGAGCAGTACTTC	CASSFPTGVWREQYF
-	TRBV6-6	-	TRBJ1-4	TGTGCCAGCAGTGGCGGGGACGAAGGGAGTGAAAAACTGTTTTTT	CASSGGDEGSEKLFF